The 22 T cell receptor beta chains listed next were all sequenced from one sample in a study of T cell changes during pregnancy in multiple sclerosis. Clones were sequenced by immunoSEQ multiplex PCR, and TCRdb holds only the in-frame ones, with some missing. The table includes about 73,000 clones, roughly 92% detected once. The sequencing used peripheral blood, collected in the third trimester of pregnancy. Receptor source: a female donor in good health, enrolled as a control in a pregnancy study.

The CDR3, as DNA: TGCGCCAGCAGGGAAGGACTAGCGGGAATAGAGACCCAGTACTTC. Protein sequence: CASREGLAGIETQYF. The rearrangement joins TRBV10-1 to TRBJ2-5; 12 nucleotides agree with TRBD2. V dropped 6 bases and J dropped 4; count of bases not matched to a gene: 6. The CDR3 totals 15 residues. Germline V gene data show CDR1 as WNHNN and CDR2 as SYGVQD (reference sequence).

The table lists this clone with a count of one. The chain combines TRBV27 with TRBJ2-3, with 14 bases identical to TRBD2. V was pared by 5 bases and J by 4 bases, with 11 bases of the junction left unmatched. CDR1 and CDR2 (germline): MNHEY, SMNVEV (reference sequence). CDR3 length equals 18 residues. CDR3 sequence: CASSPGTSGGLAPDTQYF. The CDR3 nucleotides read TGTGCCAGCAGTCCCGGGACTAGCGGGGGTCTCGCCCCAGATACGCAGTATTTT.

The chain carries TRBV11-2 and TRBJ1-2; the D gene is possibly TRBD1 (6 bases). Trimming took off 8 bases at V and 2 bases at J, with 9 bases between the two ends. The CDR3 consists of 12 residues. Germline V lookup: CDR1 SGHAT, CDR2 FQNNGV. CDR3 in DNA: TGTGCCAGCGGGGGCGCAAACTATGGCTACACCTTC. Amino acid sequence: CASGGANYGYTF.

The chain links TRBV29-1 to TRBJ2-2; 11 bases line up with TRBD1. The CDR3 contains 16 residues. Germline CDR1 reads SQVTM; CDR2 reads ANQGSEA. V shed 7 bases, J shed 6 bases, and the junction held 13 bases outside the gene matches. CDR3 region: CSAWAPGQGVAGELFF. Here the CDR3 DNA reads TGCAGCGCCTGGGCGCCGGGACAGGGGGTCGCCGGGGAGCTGTTTTTT.

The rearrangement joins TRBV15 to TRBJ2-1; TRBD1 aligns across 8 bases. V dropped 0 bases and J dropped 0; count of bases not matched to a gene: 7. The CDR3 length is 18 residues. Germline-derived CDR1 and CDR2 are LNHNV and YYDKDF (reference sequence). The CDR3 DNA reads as TGTGCCACCAGCAGAGATCGGACAGGGTCAAGCTCCTACAATGAGCAGTTCTTC. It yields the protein CATSRDRTGSSSYNEQFF.

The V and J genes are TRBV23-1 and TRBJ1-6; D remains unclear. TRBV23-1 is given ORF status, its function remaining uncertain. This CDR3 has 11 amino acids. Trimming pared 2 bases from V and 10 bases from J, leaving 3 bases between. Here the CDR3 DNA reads TGCGCCAGCAGTCAACGGTCACCCCTCCACTTT. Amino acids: CASSQRSPLHF.

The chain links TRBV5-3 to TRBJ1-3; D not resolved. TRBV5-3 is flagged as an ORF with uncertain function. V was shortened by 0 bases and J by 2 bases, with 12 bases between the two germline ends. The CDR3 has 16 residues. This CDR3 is CARSLDTEKPGNTIYF. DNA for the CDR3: TGTGCCAGAAGCTTGGATACTGAAAAGCCTGGAAACACCATATATTTT.

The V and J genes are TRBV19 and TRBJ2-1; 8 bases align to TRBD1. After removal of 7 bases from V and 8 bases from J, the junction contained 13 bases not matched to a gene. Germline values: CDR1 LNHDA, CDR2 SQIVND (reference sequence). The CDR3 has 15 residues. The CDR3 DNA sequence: TGTGCCAGTACCACAAGGGGCAGGGGGCTTCATGAGCAGTTCTTC. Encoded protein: CASTTRGRGLHEQFF.

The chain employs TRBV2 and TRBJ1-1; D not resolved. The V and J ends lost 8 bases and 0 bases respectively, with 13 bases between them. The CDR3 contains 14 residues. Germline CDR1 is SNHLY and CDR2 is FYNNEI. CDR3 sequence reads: CASGGSLLNTEAFF. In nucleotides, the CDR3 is TGTGCCAGCGGAGGGTCGCTCCTGAACACTGAAGCTTTCTTT.

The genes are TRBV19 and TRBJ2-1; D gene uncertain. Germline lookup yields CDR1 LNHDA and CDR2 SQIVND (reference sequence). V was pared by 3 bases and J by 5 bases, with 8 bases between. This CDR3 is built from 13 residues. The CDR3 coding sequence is TGTGCCAGTAGTATCTGGCTAGACAATGAGCAGTTCTTC. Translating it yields CASSIWLDNEQFF. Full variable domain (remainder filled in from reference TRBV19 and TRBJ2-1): DGGITQSPKYLFRKEGQNVTLSCEQNLNHDAMYWYRQDPGQGLRLIYYSQIVNDFQKGDIAEGYSVSREKKESFPLTVTSAQKNPTAFYLCASSIWLDNEQFFGPGTRLTVL.

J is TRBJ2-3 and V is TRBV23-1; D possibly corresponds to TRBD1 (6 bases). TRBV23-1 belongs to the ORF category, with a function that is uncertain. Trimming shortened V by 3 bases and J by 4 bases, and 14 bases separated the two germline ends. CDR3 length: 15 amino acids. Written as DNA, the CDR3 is TGCGCCAGCAGTCACCCTTGCTGGGGGCCAGATACGCAGTATTTT. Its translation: CASSHPCWGPDTQYF.

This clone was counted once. Here the CDR3 DNA reads TGTGCCAGCAGTTACGACAGGGCCTACGAGCAGTACTTC. It encodes CASSYDRAYEQYF. The chain uses TRBV28 and TRBJ2-7; 7 bases fit TRBD1. The germline V gene has CDR1 MDHEN and CDR2 SYDVKM. With 4 bases clipped from V and 2 bases from J, the junction kept 2 bases outside the gene matches. The CDR3 sequence is 13 residues long.

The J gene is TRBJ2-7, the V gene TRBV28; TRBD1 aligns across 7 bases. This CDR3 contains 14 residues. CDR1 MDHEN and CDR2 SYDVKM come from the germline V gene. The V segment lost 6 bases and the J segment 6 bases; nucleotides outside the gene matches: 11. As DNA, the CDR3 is TGTGCCAGCAGAGGCGAGGGGGCTCGGTTCGAGCAGTACTTC. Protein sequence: CASRGEGARFEQYF.

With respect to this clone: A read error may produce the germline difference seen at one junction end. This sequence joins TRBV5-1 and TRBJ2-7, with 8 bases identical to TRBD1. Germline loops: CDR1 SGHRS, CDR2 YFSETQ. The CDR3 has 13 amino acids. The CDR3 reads CASSLGQGAYWDF. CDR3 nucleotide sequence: TGCGCCAGCAGCTTGGGTCAGGGGGCGTATTGGGACTTC.

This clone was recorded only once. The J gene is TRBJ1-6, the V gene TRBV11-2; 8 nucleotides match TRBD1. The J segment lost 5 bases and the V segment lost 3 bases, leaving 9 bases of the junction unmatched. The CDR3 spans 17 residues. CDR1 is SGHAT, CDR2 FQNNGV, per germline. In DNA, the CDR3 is TGTGCCAGCAGCTTTACAGGGGGGTCTTTGGATAATTCACCCCTCCACTTT. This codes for CASSFTGGSLDNSPLHF.

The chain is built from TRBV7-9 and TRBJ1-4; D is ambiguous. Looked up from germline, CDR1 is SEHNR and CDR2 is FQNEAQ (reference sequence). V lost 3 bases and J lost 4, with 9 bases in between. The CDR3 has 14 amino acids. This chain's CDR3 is CASSLVTGNEKLFF. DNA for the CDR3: TGTGCCAGCAGCTTGGTCACCGGTAATGAAAAACTGTTTTTT.

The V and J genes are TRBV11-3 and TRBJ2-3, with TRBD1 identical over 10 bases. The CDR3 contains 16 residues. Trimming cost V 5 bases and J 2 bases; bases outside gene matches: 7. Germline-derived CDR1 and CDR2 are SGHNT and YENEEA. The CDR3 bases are TGTGCCAGCAGCCCCCGGACAGGGGGTTACACAGATACGCAGTATTTT. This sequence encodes CASSPRTGGYTDTQYF.

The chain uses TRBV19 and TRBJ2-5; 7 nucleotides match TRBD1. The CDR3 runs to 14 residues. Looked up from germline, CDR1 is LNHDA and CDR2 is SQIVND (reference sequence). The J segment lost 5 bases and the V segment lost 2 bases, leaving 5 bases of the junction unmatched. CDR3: CASSIKGARETQYF. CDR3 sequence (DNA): TGTGCCAGTAGTATAAAGGGGGCGCGGGAGACCCAGTACTTC.

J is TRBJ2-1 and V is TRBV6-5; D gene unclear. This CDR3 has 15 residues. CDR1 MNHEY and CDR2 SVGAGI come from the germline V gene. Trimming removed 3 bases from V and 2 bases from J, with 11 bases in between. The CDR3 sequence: CASSYGRPTYNEQFF. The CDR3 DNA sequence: TGTGCCAGCAGTTATGGGCGACCCACCTACAATGAGCAGTTCTTC.

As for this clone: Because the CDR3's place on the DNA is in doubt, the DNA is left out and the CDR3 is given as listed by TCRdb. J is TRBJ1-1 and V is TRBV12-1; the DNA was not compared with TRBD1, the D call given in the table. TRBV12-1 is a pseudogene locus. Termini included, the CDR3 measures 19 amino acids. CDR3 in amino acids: CASSLVPQGGVGLGTEAFF.

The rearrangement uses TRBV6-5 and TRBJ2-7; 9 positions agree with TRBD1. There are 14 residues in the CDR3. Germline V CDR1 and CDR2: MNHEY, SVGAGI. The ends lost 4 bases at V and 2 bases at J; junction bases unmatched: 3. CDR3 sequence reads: CASSWGDRAYEQYF. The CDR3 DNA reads TGTGCCAGCAGTTGGGGGGACAGGGCCTACGAGCAGTACTTC.

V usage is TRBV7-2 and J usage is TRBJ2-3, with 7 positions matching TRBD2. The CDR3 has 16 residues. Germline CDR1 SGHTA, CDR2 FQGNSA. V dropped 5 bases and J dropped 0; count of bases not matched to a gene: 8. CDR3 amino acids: CASSLLGGGSTDTQYF. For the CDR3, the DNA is TGTGCCAGCAGCCTCCTGGGGGGGGGAAGCACAGATACGCAGTATTTT.